These T cell receptor beta chains were read from a single sample in a study of Tregs in tolerant kidney transplant recipients. This table comes from immunoSEQ multiplex PCR, and its TCRdb copy is limited to in-frame clones, with some not included. The table has about 100,000 clones, around 91% seen once. The sequencing here drew on CD4+ T cells from blood, taken before the transplant. The receptors were sampled from a human donor who received a combined kidney and bone marrow transplant. The CDR3 runs from the conserved cysteine through the conserved F or W. D genes are given only for firm matches. Size is omitted from some rows. Given values are once, few, many or a class for expanded clones.

V gene	J gene	D gene	clone size	CDR3 protein	CDR3 DNA
TRBV5-4	TRBJ2-5	TRBD2	NA	CASSWGGPQETQYF	TGTGCCAGCAGCTGGGGAGGGCCACAAGAGACCCAGTACTTC
TRBV27	TRBJ2-2	TRBD2	NA	CASSRPRTSGYTGELFF	TGTGCCAGCAGTCGACCCCGGACTAGCGGATACACCGGGGAGCTGTTTTTT
TRBV28	TRBJ2-7	NA	NA	CASSRTSGAYEQYF	TGTGCCAGCAGCCGTACCTCGGGAGCCTACGAGCAGTACTTC
TRBV2	TRBJ2-1	TRBD2	NA	CASSVRAGVEQFF	TGTGCCAGCAGCGTACGAGCGGGAGTTGAGCAGTTCTTC
TRBV4-2	TRBJ2-3	NA	NA	CASTAGGEDTQYF	TGTGCCAGCACGGCGGGCGGCGAAGATACGCAGTATTTT
TRBV15	TRBJ1-2	NA	few	CATSSRGNYGYTF	TGTGCCACCAGCAGCCGAGGTAACTATGGCTACACCTTC
TRBV19	TRBJ2-3	TRBD1	NA	CASRDRGQADTQYF	TGTGCCAGTAGGGACAGGGGGCAGGCAGATACGCAGTATTTT
TRBV5-8	TRBJ2-7	NA	few	CASSPVSEQYF	TGTGCCAGCAGCCCGGTTAGCGAGCAGTACTTC
TRBV5-1	TRBJ1-5	NA	NA	CASSLVQYSNQPQHF	TGCGCCAGCAGCTTGGTGCAGTATAGCAATCAGCCCCAGCATTTT
TRBV6-6	TRBJ1-2	NA	NA	CASSYFGGGENYGYTF	TGTGCCAGCAGTTATTTCGGAGGCGGTGAAAACTATGGCTACACCTTC
TRBV7-2	TRBJ2-3	NA	NA	CASSLFDTYYTDTQYF	TGTGCCAGCAGCTTATTTGACACCTATTACACAGATACGCAGTATTTT
TRBV5-4	TRBJ1-3	NA	once	CASSLTSSGNTIYF	TGTGCCAGCAGCTTGACCAGCTCTGGAAACACCATATATTTT
TRBV5-6	TRBJ1-2	NA	NA	CASSLGPGGYTF	TGTGCCAGCAGCTTGGGGCCTGGGGGGTACACCTTC
TRBV19	TRBJ1-2	NA	NA	CASSSLRQTTAYGYTF	TGTGCCAGTAGTTCACTTCGACAGACCACAGCCTATGGCTACACCTTC
TRBV19	TRBJ1-2	TRBD1	NA	CASRGTGHYGYTF	TGTGCCAGTAGGGGGACAGGGCACTATGGCTACACCTTC
TRBV6-6	TRBJ2-5	NA	NA	CASRRSETQYF	TGTGCCAGCAGGAGGTCGGAGACCCAGTACTTC
TRBV4-1	TRBJ2-5	NA	NA	CASSLTRRETQYF	TGCGCCAGCAGCCTGACTAGAAGGGAGACCCAGTACTTC
TRBV7-6	TRBJ1-4	NA	NA	CASSRGGADEKLFF	TGTGCCAGCAGCCGTGGGGGGGCGGATGAAAAACTGTTTTTT
TRBV5-4	TRBJ2-4	TRBD2	NA	CASSLPASGSDIQYF	TGTGCCAGCAGCTTGCCGGCTAGCGGGAGTGACATTCAGTACTTC
TRBV7-2	TRBJ2-1	NA	once	CASSPVGGGMYNEQFF	TGTGCCAGCAGCCCCGTGGGAGGGGGAATGTACAATGAGCAGTTCTTC
TRBV30	TRBJ2-2	TRBD1	NA	CARQAGTGVTGELFF	TGTGCCCGTCAAGCCGGGACAGGGGTCACCGGGGAGCTGTTTTTT
TRBV12-5	TRBJ1-6	TRBD1	once	CASGLVIRDSNNSPLHF	TGTGCTAGTGGTTTGGTCATCCGGGACAGTAATAATTCACCCCTCCACTTT
TRBV19	TRBJ1-5	NA	NA	CASSVYGGPQHF	TGTGCCAGTAGTGTGTACGGAGGGCCCCAGCATTTT
TRBV18	TRBJ2-1	TRBD2	NA	CASSPPGLAGGEQFF	TGTGCCAGCTCACCCCCGGGACTAGCGGGAGGAGAGCAGTTCTTC
TRBV6-1	TRBJ2-7	NA	NA	CASSEFTGLSYEQYF	TGTGCCAGCAGTGAATTCACAGGGCTGTCCTACGAGCAGTACTTC
TRBV5-6	TRBJ2-7	NA	NA	CASSLEGWEQYF	TGTGCCAGCAGCTTGGAGGGGTGGGAGCAGTACTTC
TRBV28	TRBJ1-1	NA	NA	CASSWPYTEAFF	TGTGCCAGCAGTTGGCCTTACACTGAAGCTTTCTTT
TRBV6-5	TRBJ1-4	TRBD1	once	CASSRRTGGEKLFF	TGTGCCAGCAGTCGGCGGACAGGGGGGGAAAAACTGTTTTTT
TRBV5-4	TRBJ1-1	NA	NA	CASSASVMDTEAFF	TGTGCCAGCAGCGCATCAGTAATGGACACTGAAGCTTTCTTT
TRBV28	TRBJ1-4	TRBD1	NA	CASSPTGTHEKLFF	TGTGCCAGCAGCCCGACAGGGACCCATGAAAAACTGTTTTTT
TRBV5-1	TRBJ2-1	NA	NA	CASSLGEAGNEQFF	TGCGCCAGCAGCTTGGGTGAGGCGGGCAATGAGCAGTTCTTC
TRBV2	TRBJ1-3	NA	few	CASRQDKSGNTIYF	TGTGCCAGCAGGCAAGACAAATCTGGAAACACCATATATTTT
TRBV29-1	TRBJ1-1	NA	NA	CSVEEGQGITEAFF	TGCAGCGTTGAAGAAGGGCAGGGGATAACTGAAGCTTTCTTT
TRBV29-1	TRBJ2-1	TRBD2	NA	CSVAGLAGSSYNEQFF	TGCAGCGTTGCCGGACTAGCGGGGAGCTCCTACAATGAGCAGTTCTTC
TRBV4-3	TRBJ2-5	NA	NA	CASSQDLAGKETQYF	TGCGCCAGCAGCCAAGATCTCGCGGGCAAAGAGACCCAGTACTTC
TRBV7-6	TRBJ2-7	NA	few	CASSLGGGLIDEQYF	TGTGCCAGCAGCTTAGGGGGCGGCCTAATCGACGAGCAGTACTTC
TRBV5-4	TRBJ1-2	NA	NA	CASSLVGLGGGYTF	TGTGCCAGCAGCTTGGTGGGACTCGGGGGTGGCTACACCTTC
TRBV5-6	TRBJ2-5	TRBD1	NA	CASSSTGDLYQETQYF	TGTGCCAGCAGCTCAACAGGGGACCTGTACCAAGAGACCCAGTACTTC
TRBV6-1	TRBJ2-5	NA	NA	CASSPHREETQYF	TGTGCCAGCAGTCCCCACAGGGAAGAGACCCAGTACTTC
TRBV2	TRBJ2-5	TRBD2	once	CASSGASGGEKTQYF	TGTGCCAGCAGTGGGGCTAGCGGGGGAGAAAAGACCCAGTACTTC
TRBV7-8	TRBJ2-7	TRBD2	few	CASSLDSASGSSYEQYF	TGTGCCAGCAGCTTAGATAGTGCTAGCGGGAGCTCTTACGAGCAGTACTTC
TRBV27	TRBJ1-1	NA	NA	CASSFRTGNEAFF	TGTGCCAGCAGTTTTCGGACCGGGAACGAAGCTTTCTTT
TRBV7-9	TRBJ1-3	NA	NA	CASSLLSYGNTIYF	TGTGCCAGCAGCTTGTTATCTTATGGAAACACCATATATTTT
TRBV5-4	TRBJ2-1	TRBD2	NA	CASSSGGGLAGGRNEQFF	TGTGCCAGCAGCTCCGGGGGGGGACTAGCGGGAGGGCGGAATGAGCAGTTCTTC
TRBV5-1	TRBJ2-7	TRBD1	medium-sized	CASSWGQPDEQYF	TGCGCCAGCAGCTGGGGACAGCCGGACGAGCAGTACTTC
TRBV6-6	TRBJ2-3	NA	NA	CASRESGTDTQYF	TGTGCCAGCAGGGAAAGCGGCACAGATACGCAGTATTTT
TRBV2	TRBJ1-4	TRBD1	NA	CASRGVRGLRGNEKLFF	TGTGCCAGCCGGGGGGTCAGGGGGCTCCGCGGTAATGAAAAACTGTTTTTT
TRBV19	TRBJ1-2	NA	NA	CASSISGNYGYTF	TGTGCCAGTAGTATTAGCGGGAACTATGGCTACACCTTC
TRBV5-1	TRBJ2-1	TRBD2	NA	CASSLFPSGGAFHNEQFF	TGCGCCAGCAGCTTGTTCCCTAGCGGGGGGGCCTTTCATAATGAGCAGTTCTTC
TRBV6-7	TRBJ2-7	TRBD2	NA	CASTRDYPYEQYF	TGTGCCAGCACTCGGGACTACCCATACGAGCAGTACTTC
TRBV14	TRBJ1-1	TRBD1	NA	CASSTWDSLNTEAFF	TGTGCCAGCAGCACTTGGGACAGCCTGAACACTGAAGCTTTCTTT
TRBV19	TRBJ1-5	NA	NA	CASSIDGNSKSAQHF	TGTGCCAGTAGTATCGACGGGAATAGCAAGTCAGCCCAGCATTTT
TRBV4-1	TRBJ2-7	NA	NA	CASSQAVYSSYEQYF	TGCGCCAGCAGCCAAGCTGTTTATAGCTCCTACGAGCAGTACTTC
TRBV18	TRBJ1-2	NA	NA	CASSPPQPTNGYTF	TGTGCCAGCTCACCACCACAGCCGACAAATGGCTACACCTTC
TRBV28	TRBJ2-2	NA	once	CASSTTITGELFF	TGTGCCAGCAGTACGACAATAACCGGGGAGCTGTTTTTT